This T cell receptor beta chain was retrieved from a study of shared clonotypes between healthy human individuals. Study-level results: Investigators collected only blood, and repertoires in tissues likely differ.

In germline, CDR1 is GTSNPN, CDR2 SVGIG (reference sequence). Trimming took 4 bases from V and 6 from J; bases not matched to a gene: 7. The CDR3 sequence is 13 residues long. Clones were read by immunoSEQ multiplex PCR, and TCRdb kept only the in-frame ones, dropping some. Altogether 950,000 to 1,100,000 clones are present, approximately 70% being singletons, with the ten largest covering around 1.4%. This clone turned up a few times. Antigen unknown. Sequencing was done on a sample of memory CD4+ T cells sorted from blood. The sample's subset: CD45RA-negative fraction. The V call is TRBV30, the J call TRBJ1-1; 8 positions agree with TRBD1. This receptor was identified in a man between 18 and 29 years old in good health. CDR3 residues: CAWTGQGWAEAFF. In DNA form, the CDR3 reads TGTGCCTGGACCGGACAGGGATGGGCTGAAGCTTTCTTT.